The present entry profiles one TCR beta chain with its context. Germline assignment: CDR1 SGHTA and CDR2 FQGNSA. The V gene end was trimmed by 5 bases and the J gene end by 7 bases; junction bases not matched to a gene: 9. This CDR3 contains 14 residues. Survey-level immunoSEQ sequencing profiled the TCR beta repertoire. Sequencing was performed with immunoSEQ multiplex PCR; in TCRdb, only in-frame clones are kept and a portion is missing. The repertoire has under 90,000 clones, roughly 93% of them found once; the top ten carry under 4.5%. V is TRBV7-2 and J is TRBJ2-7; 9 bases fit TRBD1. The TCR was taken from a man aged 35 to 55 with rheumatoid arthritis. Sequenced input: PBMCs. Here the CDR3 DNA reads TGTGCCAGCAGCCCACAGGGGGCGGTCGGGGAGCAGTACTTC. The encoded protein is CASSPQGAVGEQYF.